These T cell receptor beta chains were read from a single sample in a study of OX40 agonist ivuxolimab in advanced cancers. The method was immunoSEQ multiplex PCR; TCRdb's version includes in-frame clones alone and lacks a portion of them. The sample lists 65,000 to 95,000 clones, around 94% occurring once. This specimen was CD4+ or CD8+ T cells sorted from blood, taken in a trial of the OX40 agonist ivuxolimab. The receptors were gathered from an adult with an advanced solid tumor such as melanoma, head and neck, liver or kidney cancer. Each CDR3 is given with its conserved first and last residue. D genes are given only for firm matches. Only some rows state a clone size, as once, few, many or a class for expanded clones.

j_call clone_size v_call d_call cdr3_aa cdr3_nt
TRBJ2-7 . TRBV6-1 . CATMGHGITYEQYF TGTGCCACCATGGGACACGGCATAACCTACGAGCAGTACTTC
TRBJ1-1 . TRBV11-2 . CASSPDLNTEAFF TGTGCCAGCAGCCCAGACCTGAACACTGAAGCTTTCTTT
TRBJ2-4 . TRBV7-3 . CASSLRGRYLQNIQYF TGTGCCAGCAGCTTAAGGGGGAGGTACCTTCAAAACATTCAGTACTTC
TRBJ1-3 once TRBV28 TRBD1 CASSLRTGSSGNTIYF TGTGCCAGCAGTTTGCGGACAGGGAGCTCTGGAAACACCATATATTTT
TRBJ2-7 . TRBV5-4 TRBD2 CASSPTSGSYEQYF TGTGCCAGCAGCCCGACTAGCGGCTCCTACGAGCAGTACTTC
TRBJ2-1 . TRBV13 TRBD2 CASSLERGGLSDEQFF TGTGCCAGCAGCTTAGAGCGGGGGGGCCTTAGTGATGAGCAGTTCTTC
TRBJ2-7 . TRBV27 TRBD2 CASSLGTSYEQYF TGTGCCAGCAGTTTAGGGACTAGCTACGAGCAGTACTTC
TRBJ2-1 . TRBV4-2 . CASSQGDNEQFF TGTGCCAGCAGCCAAGGGGACAATGAGCAGTTCTTC
TRBJ1-2 . TRBV6-5 TRBD1 CASSYRTGFDGYTF TGTGCCAGCAGTTACCGGACAGGGTTTGATGGCTACACCTTC
TRBJ2-7 . TRBV27 TRBD1 CASSFSTGAYEQYF TGTGCCAGCAGTTTTTCCACAGGGGCGTACGAGCAGTACTTC
TRBJ1-3 . TRBV15 TRBD1 CATSSTPGQGFSNTIYF TGTGCCACCAGCAGTACCCCTGGACAGGGATTTAGTAACACCATATATTTT
TRBJ2-1 . TRBV6-5 . CASSYSFDGYNEQFF TGTGCCAGCAGTTACTCGTTTGATGGTTACAATGAGCAGTTCTTC
TRBJ1-4 once TRBV6-5 . CASSYRTGQSNEKLFF TGTGCCAGCAGTTACCGAACCGGACAGAGTAATGAAAAACTGTTTTTT
TRBJ2-3 once TRBV5-6 . CASSVETDTQYF TGTGCCAGCAGCGTTGAAACAGATACGCAGTATTTT
TRBJ1-5 once TRBV9 TRBD1 CASSQGTGLGQPQHF TGTGCCAGCAGCCAAGGGACAGGGTTGGGACAGCCCCAGCATTTT